This entry lists 16 T cell receptor beta chains sequenced from one sample in a study of patients and donors after allogeneic stem cell transplantation. Each CDR3 protein gets one entry after TCRdb re-called the RT-PCR reads with MiXCR. The data hold under 170,000 distinct CDR3 sequences, with about 40% observed a single time. The sample was blood, either unsorted or a sorted T cell fraction (not recorded which). These receptors were taken from a human donor who was either an allogeneic HSCT recipient or a stem cell or donor lymphocyte infusion donor (not recorded which). It is not recorded whose cells these are; they may come from a transplant donor.

Only a few counts were recorded for this clonotype. CDR3 nucleotides: TGTGCCAGCAGTCCAGGGGCGGGTTATGGCTACACCTTC. Translated, it gives CASSPGAGYGYTF. The rearrangement links TRBV27 to TRBJ1-2; D perhaps matches TRBD1 (6 bases). The germline gives CDR1 MNHEY, CDR2 SMNVEV (reference sequence). The CDR3 totals 13 residues. Trimming took off 5 bases at V and 5 bases at J, with 12 bases between the two ends.

This clonotype was picked up many times. V usage is TRBV4-3 and J usage is TRBJ2-2; D gene unclear. This CDR3 is 14 amino acids long. The ends were cut back, 0 bases at V and 4 bases at J, with 6 bases in the middle. Germline loops: CDR1 LGHNA, CDR2 YSLEER. This CDR3 reads CASSQDATTGELFF. The CDR3 bases are TGCGCCAGCAGCCAAGATGCGACCACCGGGGAGCTGTTTTTT.

This clonotype came up a few times. V usage is TRBV6-5 and J usage is TRBJ1-1; TRBD1 might be the D (6 bases). The length of the CDR3 is 15 residues. V shed 5 bases and J shed 5 bases, with 18 bases lying between them. Germline loops: CDR1 MNHEY, CDR2 SVGAGI. The CDR3 coding sequence is TGTGCCAGCAGTCTCTCCCCTTTACAGGGAACTGAAGCTTTCTTT. Amino acids: CASSLSPLQGTEAFF.

This clonotype was counted between two and nine times. V is TRBV7-2 and J is TRBJ1-6; D gene unclear. With 1 base removed from V and 12 bases from J, the gap between germline ends came to 7 bases. Germline CDR1 reads SGHTA; CDR2 reads FQGNSA. The CDR3 has 12 amino acids. The CDR3 protein is CASSLVGVPLHF. CDR3 coding DNA: TGTGCCAGCAGCTTAGTGGGAGTACCCCTCCACTTT.

This clonotype was seen only once. V usage is TRBV12-3 or TRBV12-4 and J usage is TRBJ2-1, with D maybe TRBD2 (6 bases). V dropped 5 bases and J dropped 2 bases, with 13 bases sitting between them. This CDR3 contains 15 residues. The CDR3 DNA reads TGTGCCAGCAGTCCCCGGGACTGGGCCTACAATGAGCAGTTCTTC. Translating it yields CASSPRDWAYNEQFF.

The chain employs TRBV3-1 and TRBJ2-1; D is uncertain. Germline V gene sequence: CDR1 LGHDT, CDR2 YNNKEL (reference sequence). This CDR3 spans 14 amino acids. V lost 6 bases and J lost 9, with 18 bases in between. Here the CDR3 reads CASRPTPWSGEQFF. The CDR3, as DNA: TGTGCCAGCAGGCCCACCCCTTGGTCGGGTGAGCAGTTCTTC.

This chain links TRBV20-1 with TRBJ2-7; D may be TRBD1 (6 bases). Trimming removed 2 bases at V and 4 bases at J, with 12 bases between. This CDR3 has 13 residues. Germline V gene sequence: CDR1 DFQATT, CDR2 SNEGSKA (reference sequence). In DNA form, the CDR3 reads TGCAGTGCTAGATTTCCAGGGGTATACGAGCAGTACGTC. It encodes CSARFPGVYEQYV.

This clonotype showed up many times. The V gene is TRBV12-3 or TRBV12-4, the J gene TRBJ1-5; D ambiguous. The ends were cut back, 2 bases at V and 0 bases at J, with 8 bases in the middle. CDR3 length: 15 residues. The CDR3 loop reads CASSLYGDSNQPQHF. CDR3 bases: TGTGCCAGCAGTTTATACGGTGATAGCAATCAGCCCCAGCATTTT.

V usage is TRBV9 and J usage is TRBJ2-1; D call uncertain. Trimming cost V 0 bases and J 6 bases, with 4 bases left between them. Germline V gives CDR1 SGDLS, CDR2 YYNGEE. The CDR3 loop spans 12 amino acids. CDR3 protein: CASSVEPNEQFF. The CDR3, as DNA: TGTGCCAGCAGCGTAGAACCCAATGAGCAGTTCTTC.

The V gene is TRBV4-3, the J gene TRBJ1-1; tentatively, D is TRBD1 (6 bases). CDR1 and CDR2 from the germline V gene are LGHNA and YSLEER. The germline V and J ends were trimmed by 3 bases and 3 bases, with 8 bases remaining between them. The CDR3 contains 13 residues. This CDR3 reads CASSQGADTEAFF. In nucleotides, the CDR3 is TGCGCCAGCAGCCAGGGGGCAGACACTGAAGCTTTCTTT.

This clonotype occurred a few times. The chain joins TRBV5-1 to TRBJ2-7, with D uncertain. V was clipped by 0 bases and J by 4 bases, with 8 bases between them. This CDR3 region has 13 residues. Germline lookup yields CDR1 SGHRS and CDR2 YFSETQ. CDR3 bases: TGCGCCAGCAGCTTGGGTCTCGGATACGAGCAGTACGTC. It translates to CASSLGLGYEQYV.

The chain is built from TRBV6-6 and TRBJ1-2, with D hard to call. The CDR3 loop spans 13 amino acids. The germline CDR1 and CDR2 sequences are MNHNY and SVGAGI (reference sequence). V lost 6 bases, J lost 7 bases, and 15 bases lay in between. DNA for the CDR3: TGTGCCAGCAGGCCCGCAGACGGGGTTGGCTACACCTTC. Its translation: CASRPADGVGYTF.

In this sample, this clonotype turned up once. CDR3 loop: CASSLTETPETQYF. As DNA, the CDR3 is TGTGCCAGCAGTTTGACCGAAACCCCCGAGACCCAGTACTTC. V gene TRBV12-3 or TRBV12-4 combines with J gene TRBJ2-5; D gene uncertain. V gave up 3 bases and J gave up 5 bases, with 13 bases separating them. This CDR3 contains 14 residues.

This clonotype has more than one count but fewer than ten. The chain combines TRBV7-9 with TRBJ1-1; no reliable D call. V lost 1 base and J lost 3, with 12 bases in between. CDR1 is SEHNR and CDR2 is FQNEAQ in the germline V gene (reference sequence). CDR3 length: 15 amino acids. In DNA form, the CDR3 reads TGTGCCAGCAGCTTAGTTTCCGGGGAGTACACTGAAGCTTTCTTT. Translation: CASSLVSGEYTEAFF.

In this sample, this clonotype turned up many times. The rearrangement links TRBV7-9 to TRBJ2-1, with unresolved D. The germline V gene has CDR1 SEHNR and CDR2 FQNEAQ (reference sequence). Between the trimmed V and J ends, which lost 2 bases and 2 bases, there was a span of 13 bases. This CDR3 has 16 amino acids. The CDR3, as DNA: TGTGCCAGCAGCTTACGTCTGACCGACACCTACAATGAGCAGTTCTTC. Translating it yields CASSLRLTDTYNEQFF.

The V gene is TRBV5-6, the J gene TRBJ2-7; D uncertain. The CDR3 is 12 residues long. V lost 2 bases and J lost 0, with 3 bases in between. Germline V CDR1 and CDR2: SGHDT, YYEEEE. CDR3 in amino acids: CASSFNSYEQYF. CDR3 bases: TGTGCCAGCAGCTTTAACTCCTACGAGCAGTACTTC.